Below, one T cell receptor beta chain is given with its context. The antigen is unknown. Time point described: blood 2 weeks post-SBRT. The treatment was: 15 Gy SBRT to primary tumor, nephrectomy 4 weeks later. The patient's renal cell carcinoma had clear cell pathology. The data are from a study of radiation and T cells in renal cell carcinoma. Only in-frame clones appear in the TCRdb table, and some are missing; sequencing was by immunoSEQ multiplex PCR. The sample comprises about 150,000 clones, roughly 87% of which are singletons, and roughly 13% rests with the top ten. General observations from the study: Baseline intratumoral clonotype presence is unknown without pretreatment biopsies. From baseline, blood top tumor clonotypes peaked at 2 weeks post-radiation.

The source was blood, collected from a patient whose treatment included radiotherapy and nephrectomy. The receptor was isolated from a woman between 50 and 59 years old with renal cell carcinoma.

The CDR3 DNA is TGTGCCAGCAGTCGGACAGGGGCGAACACCGGGGAGCTGTTTTTT. This codes for CASSRTGANTGELFF. V is TRBV2 and J is TRBJ2-2, with 9 bases identical to TRBD1. This CDR3 is built from 15 residues. Germline assignment: CDR1 SNHLY and CDR2 FYNNEI. The V gene end was trimmed by 5 bases and the J gene end by 0 bases; junction bases not matched to a gene: 1.